This T cell receptor beta chain is drawn from a study of monozygotic twins with inflammatory bowel disease. A note on this clonotype: The antigen is unknown.

Donors gave approximately 2.5 ml of blood apiece. Study-wide findings and caveats: IBD patients share fewer clonotypes with other people than healthy twins do, especially with disease activity. Diversity of TCRbeta measured by inverse Simpson was lower in IBD patients than in healthy co-twins.

A 6-nucleotide sample barcode was carried by the UMIs, which template switching added. TCRdb reprocessed the 5' RACE reads and reports one entry per CDR3 protein, with no DNA. The sample's table shows about 380,000 distinct CDR3 sequences. The CDR3 is made up of 18 amino acids. The germline gives CDR1 SGHRS, CDR2 YFSETQ. Sequencing used blood. The chain combines TRBV5-1 with TRBJ2-5; TCRdb lists TRBD2, though no DNA is available to test this call. This TCR derives from a human donor with ulcerative colitis or Crohn's disease, or a healthy co-twin of an affected twin (not recorded which). CDR3 residues: CASRPGLAGGDLQETQYF.